A single sample gave rise to the 16 T cell receptor beta chains below, sequenced in a study of T cell responses to AZD1222 COVID-19 vaccine. TCRdb keeps only in-frame clones here, not all; method: immunoSEQ multiplex PCR. The table lists about 93,000 clones, nearly 90% of them singletons. Sample: peripheral blood, taken on day 0 of MenACWY control vaccination. These TCRs come from an adult in good health.

This clone was seen only once. The rearrangement joins TRBV19 to TRBJ2-3; unclear D gene. There are 12 residues in the CDR3. Trimming pared 6 bases from V and 4 bases from J, leaving 8 bases between. Germline V gene lookup returns CDR1 LNHDA and CDR2 SQIVND (reference sequence). Here the CDR3 reads CASSPAADTQYF. Here the CDR3 DNA reads TGTGCCAGTAGCCCGGCGGCAGATACGCAGTATTTT.

The J gene is TRBJ1-2, the V gene TRBV6-5; TRBD1 aligns across 8 bases. CDR1 and CDR2 from the germline V gene are MNHEY and SVGAGI. Trimming took 6 bases from V and 3 from J; bases not matched to a gene: 6. The length of the CDR3 is 14 residues. The CDR3 spells CASSSGGVDYGYTF. CDR3 DNA: TGTGCCAGCAGCTCAGGGGGCGTTGACTATGGCTACACCTTC.

CDR3 bases: TGTGCCAGCAGCCAATTTTCGAGAGGGGAAGCTTTCTTT. Amino acids: CASSQFSRGEAFF. The chain employs TRBV3-1 (or the pseudogene TRBV3-2) and TRBJ1-1; D is uncertain. Germline CDR1 reads LGHDT; CDR2 reads YNNKEL (reference sequence). CDR3 length: 13 amino acids. Trimming took 2 bases from V and 8 from J, leaving 12 bases between them.

The rearrangement links TRBV11-1 to TRBJ2-5, with D perhaps matching TRBD1 or TRBD2 (5 bases each). Germline V gene lookup returns CDR1 SGHAT and CDR2 FQDESV (reference sequence). With 5 bases removed from V and 2 bases from J, the gap between germline ends came to 15 bases. CDR3 size: 15 residues. The DNA for the CDR3 is TGTGCCAGCAGCGCTATTGACAGACTACAAGAGACCCAGTACTTC. The encoded protein is CASSAIDRLQETQYF.

This clone has just one count. This chain joins TRBV5-1 and TRBJ1-2, with D hard to call. Trimming cost V 4 bases and J 2 bases, with 15 bases left between them. Germline V CDR1 and CDR2: SGHRS, YFSETQ. CDR3 length equals 15 residues. The CDR3 sequence is CASSQEGPINYGYTF. Here the CDR3 DNA reads TGCGCCAGCAGCCAGGAAGGACCGATCAACTATGGCTACACCTTC.

This clone was observed a few times. CDR3 amino acids: CAISGGQSDSNQPQHF. For the CDR3, the DNA is TGTGCCATCAGTGGCGGACAGAGTGATAGCAATCAGCCCCAGCATTTT. The chain links TRBV10-3 to TRBJ1-5; TRBD1 is a possible D gene (6 bases). The germline V and J ends were trimmed by 4 bases and 0 bases, with 13 bases remaining between them. The CDR3 covers 16 residues. In germline, CDR1 is ENHRY, CDR2 SYGVKD.

This chain links TRBV29-1 with TRBJ2-1; D is perhaps TRBD1 (6 bases). Between the trimmed V and J ends, which lost 2 bases and 0 bases, there was a span of 11 bases. CDR1 is SQVTM and CDR2 is ANQGSEA in the germline V gene. CDR3 size: 15 residues. CDR3 in amino acids: CSVESGQSSYNEQFF. DNA for the CDR3: TGCAGCGTTGAAAGCGGACAGAGCTCCTACAATGAGCAGTTCTTC.

V is TRBV4-3 and J is TRBJ1-2; D unresolved. The CDR3 extends over 15 amino acids. CDR1 and CDR2 (germline): LGHNA, YSLEER. Trimming removed 4 bases from V and 5 bases from J, with 17 bases in between. The CDR3 sequence is CASSPGVSFGYGYTF. CDR3 nucleotide sequence: TGCGCCAGCAGCCCCGGGGTAAGCTTCGGGTATGGCTACACCTTC.

The V and J genes are TRBV7-2 and TRBJ2-7; D is undetermined. CDR1 and CDR2 (germline): SGHTA, FQGNSA. V lost 2 bases and J lost 7, with 6 bases in between. The CDR3 is 11 residues long. CDR3 protein: CASSLFTEQYF. The CDR3 DNA is TGTGCCAGCAGCTTATTCACAGAGCAGTACTTC. Filled out from reference TRBV7-2 and TRBJ2-7, the complete variable domain reads GAGVSQSPSNKVTEKGKDVELRCDPISGHTALYWYRQSLGQGLEFLIYFQGNSAPDKSGLPSDRFSAERTGGSVSTLTIQRTQQEDSAVYLCASSLFTEQYFGPGTRLTVT.

The CDR3 coding sequence is TGTGCCAGCAGCTTCGGGGATGGCACCGGGGAGCTGTTTTTT. Amino acids: CASSFGDGTGELFF. The chain has TRBV11-3 and TRBJ2-2, with D possibly TRBD2 on 5 matching bases. Germline CDR1 reads SGHNT; CDR2 reads YENEEA. The CDR3 loop spans 14 amino acids. Trimming removed 3 bases at V and 4 bases at J, with 9 bases between.

This sequence joins TRBV7-9 and TRBJ1-1; D call uncertain. V lost 1 base to trimming and J lost 0 bases, with 9 bases between them. The length of the CDR3 is 15 residues. Germline CDR1 reads SEHNR; CDR2 reads FQNEAQ (reference sequence). The CDR3 reads CASSLVGQLNTEAFF. As DNA, the CDR3 is TGTGCCAGCAGCTTAGTAGGGCAGCTGAACACTGAAGCTTTCTTT.

This clone appeared a single time. The rearrangement links TRBV7-2 to TRBJ1-5; TRBD1 is a possible D gene (5 bases). The V end was cut by 2 bases, the J end by 4 bases, with 9 bases between. Per the germline V gene, CDR1 is SGHTA and CDR2 is FQGNSA. This CDR3 spans 14 amino acids. CDR3 sequence: CASSLKGANQPQHF. CDR3 DNA: TGTGCCAGCAGCTTAAAAGGGGCAAATCAGCCCCAGCATTTT.

The rearrangement joins TRBV7-8 to TRBJ2-7, with TRBD1 identical over 8 bases. The CDR3 loop spans 16 amino acids. Germline V CDR1 and CDR2: SGHVS, FQNEAQ. The J segment lost 0 bases and the V segment lost 3 bases, leaving 7 bases of the junction unmatched. The CDR3 is CASSFYQGAISYEQYF. CDR3 DNA sequence: TGTGCCAGCAGCTTCTACCAGGGGGCTATCTCCTACGAGCAGTACTTC.

This chain connects TRBV11-3 to TRBJ2-5; D tentatively fits TRBD1 or TRBD2 (5 bases each). Germline V gene data show CDR1 as SGHNT and CDR2 as YENEEA. The ends were cut back, 8 bases at V and 5 bases at J, with 18 bases in the middle. CDR3 length equals 14 residues. Here the CDR3 DNA reads TGTGCCAGCGAAAAAGAGGGGCCCTGGGAGACCCAGTACTTC. Translated: CASEKEGPWETQYF.

The chain couples TRBV3-1 (or the pseudogene TRBV3-2) to TRBJ1-1; perhaps TRBD1 as D (5 bases). From germline, CDR1 is LGHDT and CDR2 YNNKEL (reference sequence). V was clipped by 1 base and J by 6 bases, with 15 bases between them. This CDR3 region has 15 residues. The DNA for the CDR3 is TGTGCCAGCAGCCAAGTAACGGTGTGGGGCGCTGAAGCTTTCTTT. This translates into CASSQVTVWGAEAFF.

The chain employs TRBV28 and TRBJ1-6; 8 bases match TRBD1. This CDR3 comprises 15 residues. Germline CDR1 and CDR2: MDHEN and SYDVKM. V dropped 5 bases and J dropped 7; count of bases not matched to a gene: 7. CDR3 DNA: TGTGCCAGCAGTCGCCATACAGGGGGAAATTCACCCCTCCACTTT. Translated, it gives CASSRHTGGNSPLHF.